Presented here are 10 T cell receptor beta chains from one specimen sequenced in a study of shared clonotypes between healthy human individuals. Profiling relied on immunoSEQ multiplex PCR, and the TCRdb table lists in-frame clones only, not all of them. Of a few hundred thousand clones in the sample, around 96% were seen once. Sequences were obtained from memory CD8+ T cells sorted from blood. Subset indicated: CD45RO+ cells pooled with CCR7-negative TemRA cells. The receptor source for this set is a man aged 25 to 40 in good health.

The V gene is TRBV2, the J gene TRBJ2-1; D is perhaps TRBD1 (6 bases). Between the trimmed V and J ends, which lost 5 bases and 9 bases, there was a span of 11 bases. Germline CDR1 is SNHLY and CDR2 is FYNNEI. The CDR3 runs to 12 residues. The CDR3 nucleotides are TGTGCCAGCAGTCCTCAGGGGAGTGAGCAGTTCTTC. This sequence encodes CASSPQGSEQFF. Full variable domain (outside the CDR3, taken from reference TRBV2 and TRBJ2-1): EPEVTQTPSHQVTQMGQEVILRCVPISNHLYFYWYRQILGQKVEFLVSFYNNEISEKSEIFDDQFSVERPDGSNFTLKIRSTKLEDSAMYFCASSPQGSEQFFGPGTRLTVL.

V gene TRBV27 combines with J gene TRBJ2-7; 8 positions match TRBD2. Germline values: CDR1 MNHEY, CDR2 SMNVEV (reference sequence). V lost 4 bases to trimming and J lost 7 bases; unmatched junction nucleotides: 6. This CDR3 has 13 residues. CDR3: CASSYSGSGEQYF. CDR3 bases: TGTGCCAGCAGTTACAGCGGGAGTGGGGAGCAGTACTTC.

This rearrangement joins TRBV19 to TRBJ2-1; 7 bases are a match to TRBD2. V shed 7 bases and J 4 bases; nucleotides not matched to a gene: 7. This CDR3 is 14 amino acids long. In germline, CDR1 is LNHDA, CDR2 SQIVND (reference sequence). The CDR3 DNA reads as TGTGCCAGTAAGAGGGGAGGGCCGTACAATGAGCAGTTCTTC. It translates to CASKRGGPYNEQFF.

As to this clone: Other DNA sequences in this sample translate to the same CDR3. The rearrangement links TRBV5-1 to TRBJ2-7; 8 bases agree with TRBD2. In germline, CDR1 is SGHRS, CDR2 YFSETQ. There are 15 residues in the CDR3. Trimming took 0 bases from V and 1 from J; bases not matched to a gene: 3. Written as DNA, the CDR3 is TGCGCCAGCAGCTTGGTTGCGGGAGGATCCTACGAGCAGTACTTC. It codes for CASSLVAGGSYEQYF.

The CDR3 DNA is TGTGCCAGCAGGCGAAGGGGGGTCGGCGAGCAGTACTTC. Protein sequence: CASRRRGVGEQYF. The chain is built from TRBV7-8 and TRBJ2-7; the D call may be TRBD1 or TRBD2 (6 bases each). Trimming stripped 6 bases from V and 6 bases from J, with 15 bases between. The CDR3 covers 13 residues. The germline gives CDR1 SGHVS, CDR2 FQNEAQ.

This clone occurred once. The chain has TRBV5-4 and TRBJ2-7; 7 nucleotides match TRBD1. The CDR3 contains 14 residues. V lost 1 base, J lost 7 bases, and 8 bases stayed unmatched. CDR1 SGHNT and CDR2 YYREEE come from the germline V gene (reference sequence). CDR3 nucleotides: TGTGCCAGCAGCTTGAACAAGGGGGCGGGTGAGCAGTACTTC. Protein: CASSLNKGAGEQYF.

J is TRBJ2-5 and V is TRBV25-1; 12 positions agree with TRBD2. The V gene's germline CDR1 is MGHDK and CDR2 SYGVNS. The CDR3 is made up of 15 amino acids. The trim removed 3 bases at V and 4 bases at J, leaving 3 bases unmatched. The CDR3 DNA reads as TGTGCCAGCAGTGATCCGGGACTAGCGGGAGAGACCCAGTACTTC. It yields the protein CASSDPGLAGETQYF.

This chain connects TRBV29-1 to TRBJ2-7; TRBD2 aligns across 11 bases. The CDR3 runs to 13 residues. The germline gives CDR1 SQVTM, CDR2 ANQGSEA. The V segment lost 5 bases and the J segment 3 bases; nucleotides outside the gene matches: 3. In DNA form, the CDR3 reads TGCAGCGTTACTAGCGGGAGAAACTACGAGCAGTACTTC. It translates to CSVTSGRNYEQYF.

A single count supports this clone. This chain joins TRBV15 and TRBJ1-1; 7 nucleotides line up with TRBD1. This CDR3 spans 19 amino acids. Germline V gene sequence: CDR1 LNHNV, CDR2 YYDKDF (reference sequence). V lost 1 base, J lost 7 bases, and 21 bases stayed unmatched. The CDR3 DNA is TGTGCCACCAGCAGAGTGGGTGGCTCGGGACAGAAAAAAACATTTGAAGCTTTCTTT. This codes for CATSRVGGSGQKKTFEAFF.

This CDR3 is CASSALAGGVYEQYF. CDR3 nucleotides: TGCGCCAGCAGCGCACTAGCGGGAGGGGTCTACGAGCAGTACTTC. The rearrangement links TRBV5-1 to TRBJ2-7; 13 bases are shared with TRBD2. With V trimmed by 4 bases and J by 3 bases, 4 bases remained unmatched. There are 15 residues in the CDR3. Germline CDR1 is SGHRS and CDR2 is YFSETQ.